This T cell receptor (beta chain) is drawn from a study of T cells in Graves' hyperthyroidism and ophthalmopathy. Study results and caveats: In the blood, most expanded thyroid clonotypes above 0.001 appeared as well. The model forecast ophthalmopathy, anticipating it by a median roughly 6.5 months before onset.

The authors took PBMCs from 10 ml fresh peripheral blood. Worth noting for this clonotype: Its target is not known. A much more abundant neighbour one base away suggests this may be a read error.

Amplification of TCR beta CDR3 regions was performed using RNA transcripts as template. The study used the HTBI primer set for a first-round RT-PCR of the TCR CDR3. Each CDR3 protein is one row after TCRdb ran MiXCR on the multiplex PCR reads. The sample includes about 500,000 distinct CDR3 sequences, about 16% of them seen just once. The sequenced sample was blood. The clonotype comes from a woman aged 25 to 39 with Graves' ophthalmopathy.

The CDR3 loop reads CASSLTGGRGEQSF. In nucleotides, the CDR3 is TGTGCCAGCAGTCTAACAGGGGGCAGAGGCGAGCAGTCCTTC. The genes are TRBV6-2 or TRBV6-3 and TRBJ2-7, with 9 bases that match TRBD1. CDR1 and CDR2 (germline): MNHEY, SVGEGT. The CDR3 covers 14 residues.